The rows below give T cell receptor beta chains drawn from one sample of a study of blood T cell repertoires in COVID-19. Profiled with immunoSEQ multiplex PCR; TCRdb holds only in-frame clones, not every one. The repertoire holds more than 150,000 clones, with less than 90% as singletons. The material sequenced was peripheral blood. Receptor source: a man aged 18 to 29 with active or convalescent COVID-19. The CDR3 runs from the conserved cysteine through the conserved F or W.

v_call	j_call	cdr3_length	cdr3_aa
TRBV2	TRBJ2-1	13	CASSESSGLKQFF
TRBV4-1	TRBJ2-1	19	CASSQGRAKRAGENDEQFF
TRBV3-1/TRBV3-2	TRBJ2-7	15	CASSLGVAGYYEQYF
TRBV30	TRBJ1-2	14	CAWRGQGVLGGYTF
TRBV3-1/TRBV3-2	TRBJ2-7	14	CASSESTGAYEQYF
TRBV6-2/TRBV6-3	TRBJ1-2	14	CASSSRDAGYGYTF
TRBV27	TRBJ1-2	13	CASSLQGSYGYTF
TRBV5-1	TRBJ2-2	17	CASSLGDSGVNTGELFF
TRBV7-2	TRBJ2-1	11	CASSLLNEQFF
TRBV7-3	TRBJ2-1	16	CASSLGLAGKGNEQFF
TRBV2	TRBJ2-3	15	CASSEEEPLTDTQYF
TRBV5-1	TRBJ1-1	16	CASSLMGTEKNTEAFF
TRBV3-1/TRBV3-2	TRBJ1-6	16	CASSQTVGQTNSPLHF
TRBV11-1	TRBJ2-5	14	CASSPWDRSETQYF
TRBV5-1	TRBJ2-3	16	CASSLEGRTGTDTQYF
TRBV7-2	TRBJ2-5	14	CASSSGLTQETQYF
TRBV7-6	TRBJ2-7	15	CASSLTGTGGGEQYF
TRBV15	TRBJ1-5	14	CATSWTFSNQPQHF
TRBV6-5	TRBJ1-1	15	CASSYQGGGNTEAFF
TRBV19	TRBJ1-2	16	CASSQRQGPFSYGYTF
TRBV10-3	TRBJ2-3	17	CAINRGTSGSSTDTQYF
TRBV28	TRBJ2-3	13	CASSPDRVHTQYF
TRBV7-9	TRBJ2-3	15	CASRSTGSLTDTQYF
TRBV9	TRBJ2-1	15	CASSVSAGGYNEQFF
TRBV5-5	TRBJ1-1	14	CASSRVQGLTEAFF
TRBV11-2	TRBJ1-6	13	CASTRVYNSPLHF
TRBV11-2	TRBJ2-7	14	CASSLDFQTYEQYF
TRBV25-1	TRBJ2-1	15	CASTLGTSGYNEQFF
TRBV18	TRBJ2-1	13	CASSPDRDNEQFF
TRBV5-5	TRBJ2-1	15	CASSPGQGVDNEQFF
TRBV11-2	TRBJ1-2	11	CASSLGVGYTF
TRBV7-8	TRBJ2-7	14	CASSQWAGTAEQYF
TRBV28	TRBJ1-2	13	CASSADRGYGYTF
TRBV19	TRBJ2-3	15	CASSAGTYYSDTQYF
TRBV2	TRBJ1-3	15	CASSGQGGAGNTIYF
TRBV7-8	TRBJ1-3	16	CASSSRTGGTGNTIYF
TRBV7-9	TRBJ1-5	13	CASSPGGPQPQHF
TRBV18	TRBJ2-7	15	CASSPGTGLTYEQYF
TRBV12-3/TRBV12-4	TRBJ1-2	13	CASSLTGSSGYTF
TRBV4-1	TRBJ2-7	14	CASSPGQATYEQYF
TRBV15	TRBJ2-7	14	CATSRDGGSYEQYF
TRBV5-1	TRBJ2-1	15	CASSPGQGGHNEQFF
TRBV28	TRBJ2-3	15	CASSLAGTGGDTQYF
TRBV7-9	TRBJ1-2	12	CASGTGNYGYTF
TRBV6-5	TRBJ2-2	14	CASSGGVDTGELFF
TRBV6-1	TRBJ2-3	14	CASSEVLGGDTQYF
TRBV5-1	TRBJ2-3	15	CASSLLAGLGDTQYF
TRBV28	TRBJ1-5	14	CASSLRGKNQPQHF
TRBV19	TRBJ1-2	16	CASSTPRRGFNYGYTF
TRBV3-1/TRBV3-2	TRBJ2-1	16	CASSQAGTSGSDEQFF
TRBV6-5	TRBJ1-1	14	CASSTPSLNTEAFF
TRBV11-2	TRBJ2-7	15	CASSWSWTGNYEQYF
TRBV27	TRBJ2-2	13	CASSFSSGGELFF
TRBV9	TRBJ1-2	15	CASSVQTGGAGGYTF
TRBV29-1	TRBJ2-7	15	CSVEGGTGGGYEQYF
TRBV6-4	TRBJ2-2	15	CASKRGTGESGELFF
TRBV7-8	TRBJ2-2	15	CASSLLAEGTGELFF
TRBV5-1	TRBJ1-6	15	CASSPGTAHNSPLHF
TRBV6-6	TRBJ2-5	15	CASSRSGQGRETQYF
TRBV6-2/TRBV6-3	TRBJ1-5	15	CASSYDGQGNQPQHF